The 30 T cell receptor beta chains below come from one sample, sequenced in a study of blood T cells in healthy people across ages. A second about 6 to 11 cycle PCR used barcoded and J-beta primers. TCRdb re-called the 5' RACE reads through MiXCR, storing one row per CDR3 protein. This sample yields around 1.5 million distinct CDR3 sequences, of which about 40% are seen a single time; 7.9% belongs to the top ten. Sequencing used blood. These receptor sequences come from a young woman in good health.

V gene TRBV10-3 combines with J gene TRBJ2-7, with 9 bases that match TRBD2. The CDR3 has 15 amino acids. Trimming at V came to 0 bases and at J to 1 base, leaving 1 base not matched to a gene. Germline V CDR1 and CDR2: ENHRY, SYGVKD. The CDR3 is CAISESSGSSYEQYF. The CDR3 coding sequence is TGTGCCATCAGTGAGTCTAGCGGGAGTTCCTACGAGCAGTACTTC.

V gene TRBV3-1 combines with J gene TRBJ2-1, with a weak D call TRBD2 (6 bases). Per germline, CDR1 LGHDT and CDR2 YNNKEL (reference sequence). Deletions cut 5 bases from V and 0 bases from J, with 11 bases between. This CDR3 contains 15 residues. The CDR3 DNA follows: TGTGCCAGCAGCGGGGACGGGGGCTCCTACAATGAGCAGTTCTTC. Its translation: CASSGDGGSYNEQFF.

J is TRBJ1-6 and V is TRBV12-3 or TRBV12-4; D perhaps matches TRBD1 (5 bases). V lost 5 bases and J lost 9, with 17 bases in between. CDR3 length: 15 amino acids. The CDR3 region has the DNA TGTGCCAGCAGTACCTACCAGGGATTCGGTTCACCCCTCCACTTT. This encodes CASSTYQGFGSPLHF.

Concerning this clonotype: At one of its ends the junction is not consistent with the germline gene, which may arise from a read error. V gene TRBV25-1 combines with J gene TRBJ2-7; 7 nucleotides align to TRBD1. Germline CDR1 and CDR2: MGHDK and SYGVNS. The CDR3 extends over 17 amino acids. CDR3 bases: TGTGCCAGCAGGGAATTTAACGCCCGGACAGGTCCGGGTGAGCAGTACTTC. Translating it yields CASREFNARTGPGEQYF.

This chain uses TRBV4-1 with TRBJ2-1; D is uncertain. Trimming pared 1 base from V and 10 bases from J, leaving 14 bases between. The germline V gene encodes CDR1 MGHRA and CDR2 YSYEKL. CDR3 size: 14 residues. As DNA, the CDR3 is TGCGCCAGCAGCCAAGTACATAACTCCTACGAGCAGTTCTTC. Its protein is CASSQVHNSYEQFF.

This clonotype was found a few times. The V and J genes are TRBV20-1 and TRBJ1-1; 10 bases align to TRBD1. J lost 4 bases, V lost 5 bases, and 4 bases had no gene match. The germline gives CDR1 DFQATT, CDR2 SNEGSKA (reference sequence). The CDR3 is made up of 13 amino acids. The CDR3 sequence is CSAPRTGGTEAFF. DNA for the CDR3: TGCAGTGCTCCTCGGACAGGGGGCACTGAAGCTTTCTTT.

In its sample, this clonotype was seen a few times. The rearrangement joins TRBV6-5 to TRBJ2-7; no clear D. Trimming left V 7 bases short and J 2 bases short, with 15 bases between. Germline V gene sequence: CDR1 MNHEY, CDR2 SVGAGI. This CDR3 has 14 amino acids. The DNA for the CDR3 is TGTGCCAGCACCCCCTCTGGGCCGACCTACGAGCAGTACTTC. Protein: CASTPSGPTYEQYF.

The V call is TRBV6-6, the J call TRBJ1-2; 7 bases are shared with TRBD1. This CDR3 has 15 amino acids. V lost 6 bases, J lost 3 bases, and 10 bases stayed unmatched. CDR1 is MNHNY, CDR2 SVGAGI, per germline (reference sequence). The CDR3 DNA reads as TGTGCCAGCAGATTTGGGACAGATACACACTATGGCTACACCTTC. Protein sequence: CASRFGTDTHYGYTF.

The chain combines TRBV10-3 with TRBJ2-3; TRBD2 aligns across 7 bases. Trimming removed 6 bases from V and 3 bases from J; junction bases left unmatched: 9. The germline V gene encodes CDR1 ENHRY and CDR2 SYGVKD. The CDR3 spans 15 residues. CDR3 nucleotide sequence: TGTGCCATCAGATCCGGCAGGGAGGGTACAGATACGCAGTATTTT. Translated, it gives CAIRSGREGTDTQYF.

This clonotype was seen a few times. CDR3 amino acids: CASTLGPGGAYEQYF. The DNA of the CDR3 is TGTGCCAGCACCTTGGGACCGGGCGGGGCCTACGAGCAGTACTTC. The V and J genes are TRBV27 and TRBJ2-7; D perhaps matches TRBD2 (6 bases). The germline V gene has CDR1 MNHEY and CDR2 SMNVEV (reference sequence). V shed 7 bases and J shed 2 bases, with 18 bases lying between them. This CDR3 contains 15 residues.

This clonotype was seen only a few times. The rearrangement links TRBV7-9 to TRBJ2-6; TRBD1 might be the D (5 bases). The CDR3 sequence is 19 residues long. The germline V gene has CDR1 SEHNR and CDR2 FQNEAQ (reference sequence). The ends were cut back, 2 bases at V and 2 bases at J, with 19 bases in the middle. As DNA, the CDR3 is TGTGCCAGCAGCTTAAGTTTGGGCAGGGAACCAGCTGGGGCCAACGTCCTGACTTTC. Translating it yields CASSLSLGREPAGANVLTF.

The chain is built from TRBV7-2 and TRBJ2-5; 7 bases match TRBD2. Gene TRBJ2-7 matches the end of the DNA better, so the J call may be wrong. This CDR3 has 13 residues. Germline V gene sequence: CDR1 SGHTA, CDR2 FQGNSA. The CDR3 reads CASSLTSLNEQYF. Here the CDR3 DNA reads TGTGCCAGCAGCCTGACTAGCTTAAACGAGCAGTACTTC.

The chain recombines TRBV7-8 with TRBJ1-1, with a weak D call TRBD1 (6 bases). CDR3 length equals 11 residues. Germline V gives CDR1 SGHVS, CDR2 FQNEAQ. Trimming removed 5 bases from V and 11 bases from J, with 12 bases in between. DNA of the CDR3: TGTGCCAGCAGCACAGGGACACTGGCTTTCTTT. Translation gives CASSTGTLAFF.

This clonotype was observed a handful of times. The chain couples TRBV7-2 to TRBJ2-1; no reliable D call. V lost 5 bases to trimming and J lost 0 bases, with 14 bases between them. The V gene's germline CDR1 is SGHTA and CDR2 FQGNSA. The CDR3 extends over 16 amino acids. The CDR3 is CASSPIGLRSYNEQFF. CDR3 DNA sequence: TGTGCCAGCAGCCCTATAGGCCTTCGCTCCTACAATGAGCAGTTCTTC.

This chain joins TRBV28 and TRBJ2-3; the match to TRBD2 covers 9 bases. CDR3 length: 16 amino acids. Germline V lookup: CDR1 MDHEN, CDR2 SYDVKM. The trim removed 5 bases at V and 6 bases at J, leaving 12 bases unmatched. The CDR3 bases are TGTGCCAGCAGTCGCCGGGGAGCGGGGGGTTCGGATACGCAGTATTTT. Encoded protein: CASSRRGAGGSDTQYF.

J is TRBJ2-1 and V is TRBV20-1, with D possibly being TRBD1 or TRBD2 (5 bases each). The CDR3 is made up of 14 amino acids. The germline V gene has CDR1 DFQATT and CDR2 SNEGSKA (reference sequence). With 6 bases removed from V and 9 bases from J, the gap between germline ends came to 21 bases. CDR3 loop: CSAKTGTHHSEQFF. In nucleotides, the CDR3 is TGCAGTGCGAAGACCGGGACCCACCACTCTGAGCAGTTCTTC.

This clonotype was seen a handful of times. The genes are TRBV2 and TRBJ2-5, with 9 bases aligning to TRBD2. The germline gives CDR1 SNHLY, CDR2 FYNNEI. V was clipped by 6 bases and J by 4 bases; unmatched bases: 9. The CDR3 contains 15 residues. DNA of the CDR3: TGTGCCAGCAGCGGGAGCTTAGCGGGGGTAGAGACCCAGTACTTC. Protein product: CASSGSLAGVETQYF.

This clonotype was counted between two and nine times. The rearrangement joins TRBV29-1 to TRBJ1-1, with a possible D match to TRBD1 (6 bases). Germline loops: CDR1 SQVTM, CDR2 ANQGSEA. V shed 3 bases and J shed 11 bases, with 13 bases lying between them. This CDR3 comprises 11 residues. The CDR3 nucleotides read TGCAGCGTTGATCCAGGGGCACGGGCTTTCTTT. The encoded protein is CSVDPGARAFF.

The CDR3 nucleotides are TGCAGTGCCCCTCGCGGGGCCGGAGTTGGCGATGAGCAGTACTTC. Protein product: CSAPRGAGVGDEQYF. The chain combines TRBV20-1 with TRBJ2-5, with D perhaps matching TRBD2 (6 bases). This CDR3 spans 15 amino acids. Germline CDR1 reads DFQATT; CDR2 reads SNEGSKA (reference sequence). Trimming cost V 6 bases and J 11 bases, with 28 bases left between them.

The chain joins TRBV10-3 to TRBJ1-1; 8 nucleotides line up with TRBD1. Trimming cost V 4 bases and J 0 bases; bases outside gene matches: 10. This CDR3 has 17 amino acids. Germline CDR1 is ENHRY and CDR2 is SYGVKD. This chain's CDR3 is CAISGGTGVIMNTEAFF. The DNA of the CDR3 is TGTGCCATCAGTGGTGGGACAGGAGTAATCATGAACACTGAAGCTTTCTTT.

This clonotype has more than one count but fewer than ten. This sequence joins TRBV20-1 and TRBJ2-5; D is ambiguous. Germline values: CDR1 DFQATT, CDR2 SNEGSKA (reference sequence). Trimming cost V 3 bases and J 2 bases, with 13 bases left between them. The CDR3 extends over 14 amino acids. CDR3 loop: CSASGPLGQETQYF. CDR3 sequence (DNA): TGCAGTGCTAGTGGGCCCTTGGGGCAAGAGACCCAGTACTTC.

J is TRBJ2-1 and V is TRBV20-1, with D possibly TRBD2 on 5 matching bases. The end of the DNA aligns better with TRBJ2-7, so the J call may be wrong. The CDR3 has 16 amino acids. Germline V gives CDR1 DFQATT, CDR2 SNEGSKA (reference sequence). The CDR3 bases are TGCAGTGCGAGGAAGGGAGCGGCCATTTCCTACAATGAGCAGTACTTC. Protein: CSARKGAAISYNEQYF.

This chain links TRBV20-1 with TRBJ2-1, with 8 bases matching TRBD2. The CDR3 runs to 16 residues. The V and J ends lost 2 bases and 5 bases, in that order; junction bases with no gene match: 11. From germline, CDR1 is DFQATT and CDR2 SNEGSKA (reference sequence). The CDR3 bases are TGCAGTGCTAGATCCCCGATTGCGGGAGGTGACAATGAGCAGTTCTTC. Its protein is CSARSPIAGGDNEQFF.

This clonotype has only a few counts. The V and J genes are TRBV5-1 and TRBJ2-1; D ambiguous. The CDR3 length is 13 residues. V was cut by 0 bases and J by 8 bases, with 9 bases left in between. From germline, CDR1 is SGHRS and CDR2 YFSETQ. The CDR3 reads CASSLEAEDEQFF. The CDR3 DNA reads TGCGCCAGCAGCTTGGAGGCCGAAGATGAGCAGTTCTTC.

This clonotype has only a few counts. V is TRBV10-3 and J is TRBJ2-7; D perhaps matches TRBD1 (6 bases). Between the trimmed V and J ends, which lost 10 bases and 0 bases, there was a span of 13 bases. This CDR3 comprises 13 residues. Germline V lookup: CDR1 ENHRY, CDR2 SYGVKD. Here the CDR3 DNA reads TGTGCCACTGAACAGGGAACCTCCTACGAGCAGTACTTC. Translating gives CATEQGTSYEQYF.

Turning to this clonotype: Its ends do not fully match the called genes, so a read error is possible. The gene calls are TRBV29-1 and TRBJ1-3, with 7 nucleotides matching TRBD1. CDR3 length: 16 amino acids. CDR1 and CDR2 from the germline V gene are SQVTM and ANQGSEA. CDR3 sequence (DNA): TGCAGCGTTGAAGACCGGGACAGCCGCTCTGGAAACACCGTATATTTT. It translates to CSVEDRDSRSGNTVYF.

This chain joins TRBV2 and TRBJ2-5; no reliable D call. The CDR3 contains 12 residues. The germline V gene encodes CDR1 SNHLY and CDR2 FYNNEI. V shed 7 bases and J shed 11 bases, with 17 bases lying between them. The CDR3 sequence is CASTLTYNEQYF. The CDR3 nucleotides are TGTGCCAGCACCCTCACTTACAATGAGCAGTACTTC.

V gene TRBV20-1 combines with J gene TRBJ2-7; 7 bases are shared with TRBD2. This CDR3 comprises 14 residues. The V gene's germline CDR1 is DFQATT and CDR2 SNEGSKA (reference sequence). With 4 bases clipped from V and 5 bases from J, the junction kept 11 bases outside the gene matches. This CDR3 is CSAIPMLSGDEQYF. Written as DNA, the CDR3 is TGCAGTGCTATCCCGATGTTGAGCGGGGACGAGCAGTACTTC.

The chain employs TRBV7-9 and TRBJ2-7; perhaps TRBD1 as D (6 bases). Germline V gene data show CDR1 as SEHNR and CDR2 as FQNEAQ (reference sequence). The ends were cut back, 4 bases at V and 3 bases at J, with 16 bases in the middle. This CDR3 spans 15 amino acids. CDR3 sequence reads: CASSSLDRPDYEQYF. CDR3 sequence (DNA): TGTGCCAGCAGCTCCCTAGACAGGCCTGACTACGAGCAGTACTTC.

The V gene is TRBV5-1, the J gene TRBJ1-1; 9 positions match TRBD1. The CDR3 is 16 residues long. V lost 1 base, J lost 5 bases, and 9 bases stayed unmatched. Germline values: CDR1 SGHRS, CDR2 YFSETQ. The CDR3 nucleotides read TGCGCCAGCAGCTTGAGGACAGGGGAATTCAATACTGAAGCTTTCTTT. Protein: CASSLRTGEFNTEAFF. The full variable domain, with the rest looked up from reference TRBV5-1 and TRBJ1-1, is KAGVTQTPRYLIKTRGQQVTLSCSPISGHRSVSWYQQTPGQGLQFLFEYFSETQRNKGNFPGRFSGRQFSNSRSEMNVSTLELGDSALYLCASSLRTGEFNTEAFFGQGTRLTVV.